The clone carrying this T cell receptor beta chain has only one observation. The sample comes from a study of blood T cell repertoires in COVID-19. Overall study: Italy, Spain and the United States were the sources of the convalescent and acute COVID-19 samples. PBMCs, B-cell-depleted T cells, or T cells were the source of the cDNA or gDNA that made up the material.

Seattle patients were enrolled while actively infected and followed longitudinally. Per the original data handling: By means of reference gene primer amplification, nucleated cell counts were estimated. Libraries were prepared by immunoSEQ multiplex PCR; TCRdb keeps only in-frame clonotypes and omits some of them. V, J and clone size were drawn from that table, and D and trimming were deduced from the DNA. Among approximately 46,000 clones, around 86% were seen once, and the ten largest hold 20% to 25%. The origin of this receptor is a woman aged 80 or over with COVID-19, enrolled during active disease. Sequencing input: peripheral blood.

The CDR3 spells CASSEAGGPGANVLTF. CDR3 bases: TGTGCCAGCAGTGAAGCAGGGGGCCCTGGGGCCAACGTCCTGACTTTC. V usage is TRBV6-1 and J usage is TRBJ2-6, with 7 bases fitting TRBD1. J lost 2 bases, V lost 0 bases, and 1 base had no gene match. The CDR3 spans 16 residues. Per the germline V gene, CDR1 is MNHNS and CDR2 is SASEGT.